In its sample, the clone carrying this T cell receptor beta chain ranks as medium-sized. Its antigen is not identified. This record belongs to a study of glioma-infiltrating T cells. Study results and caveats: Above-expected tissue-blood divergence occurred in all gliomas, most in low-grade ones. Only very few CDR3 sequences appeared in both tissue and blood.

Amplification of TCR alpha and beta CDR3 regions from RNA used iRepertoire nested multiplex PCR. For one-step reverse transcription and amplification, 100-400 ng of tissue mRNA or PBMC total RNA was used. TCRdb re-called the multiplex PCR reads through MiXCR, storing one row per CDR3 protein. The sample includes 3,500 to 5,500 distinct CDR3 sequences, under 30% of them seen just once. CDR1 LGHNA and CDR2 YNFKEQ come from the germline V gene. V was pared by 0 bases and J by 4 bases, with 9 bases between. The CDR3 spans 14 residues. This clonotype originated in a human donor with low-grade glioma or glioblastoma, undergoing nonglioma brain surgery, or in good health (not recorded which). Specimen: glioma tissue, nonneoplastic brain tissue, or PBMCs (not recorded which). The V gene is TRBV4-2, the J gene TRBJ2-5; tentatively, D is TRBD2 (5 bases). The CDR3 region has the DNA TGTGCCAGCAGCCAAGATAGTCGGGGAGAGACCCAGTACTTC. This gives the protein CASSQDSRGETQYF.